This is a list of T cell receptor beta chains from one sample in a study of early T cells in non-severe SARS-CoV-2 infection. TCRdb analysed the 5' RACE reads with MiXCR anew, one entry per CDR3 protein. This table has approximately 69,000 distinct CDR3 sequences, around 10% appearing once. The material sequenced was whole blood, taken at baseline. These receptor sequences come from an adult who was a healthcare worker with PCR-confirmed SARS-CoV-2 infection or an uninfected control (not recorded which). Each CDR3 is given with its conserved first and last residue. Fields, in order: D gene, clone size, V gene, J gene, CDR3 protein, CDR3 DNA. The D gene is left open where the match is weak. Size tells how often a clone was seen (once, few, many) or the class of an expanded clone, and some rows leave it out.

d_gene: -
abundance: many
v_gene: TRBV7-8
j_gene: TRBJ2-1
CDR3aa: CASSSLGGTEQFF
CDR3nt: TGTGCCAGCAGCTCACTAGGGGGGACTGAGCAGTTCTTC

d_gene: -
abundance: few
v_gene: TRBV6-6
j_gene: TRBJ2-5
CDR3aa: CASSYSPTPPRTNQETQYF
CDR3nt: TGTGCCAGCAGTTACTCTCCAACTCCCCCACGGACTAACCAAGAGACCCAGTACTTC

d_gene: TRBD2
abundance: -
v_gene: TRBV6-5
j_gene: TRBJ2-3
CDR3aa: CASSHRLAGASTDTQYF
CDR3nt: TGTGCCAGCAGTCACCGACTAGCGGGGGCTAGCACAGATACGCAGTATTTT

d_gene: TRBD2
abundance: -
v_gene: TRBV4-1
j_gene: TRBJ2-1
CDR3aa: CASSQQLAGGYNEQFF
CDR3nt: TGCGCCAGCAGCCAACAGTTAGCGGGAGGGTACAATGAGCAGTTCTTC

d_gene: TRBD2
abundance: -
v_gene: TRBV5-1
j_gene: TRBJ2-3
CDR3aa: CASSPGLAGVTQYF
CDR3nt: TGCGCCAGCAGCCCAGGACTAGCGGGGGTTACGCAGTATTTT

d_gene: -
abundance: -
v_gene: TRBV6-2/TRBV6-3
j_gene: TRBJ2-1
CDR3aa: CASSLSQGLPSYNEQFF
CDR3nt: TGTGCCAGCAGCCTAAGTCAGGGCCTCCCCTCCTACAATGAGCAGTTCTTC

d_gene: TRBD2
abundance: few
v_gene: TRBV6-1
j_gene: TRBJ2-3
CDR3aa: CASSARRLLAGDRRTDTQYF
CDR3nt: TGTGCCAGCAGTGCGAGACGGCTACTAGCGGGGGACCGACGCACAGATACGCAGTATTTT

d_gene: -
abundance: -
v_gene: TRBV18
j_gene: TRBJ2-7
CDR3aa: CASSPPLRVYEQYF
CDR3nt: TGTGCCAGCTCACCACCGCTCCGGGTCTACGAGCAGTACTTC

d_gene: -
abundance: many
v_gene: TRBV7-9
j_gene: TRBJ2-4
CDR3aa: CASSLVGADIQYF
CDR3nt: TGTGCCAGCAGCTTAGTTGGGGCGGACATTCAGTACTTC

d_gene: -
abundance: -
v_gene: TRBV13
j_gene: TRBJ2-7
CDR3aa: CASSLGAYEQYF
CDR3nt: TGTGCCAGCAGCTTGGGAGCTTACGAGCAGTACTTC

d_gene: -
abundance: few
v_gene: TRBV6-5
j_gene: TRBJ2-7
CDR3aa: CASSYSRDKVYEQYF
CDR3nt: TGTGCCAGCAGTTACTCTCGGGACAAAGTCTACGAGCAGTACTTC

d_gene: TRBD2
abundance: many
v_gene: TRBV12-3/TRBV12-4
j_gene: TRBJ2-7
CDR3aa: CASSPGTSGEYEQYF
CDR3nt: TGTGCCAGCAGTCCAGGGACTAGCGGGGAGTACGAGCAGTACTTC

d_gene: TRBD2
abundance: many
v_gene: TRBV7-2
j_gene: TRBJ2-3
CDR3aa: CASSPGLAGLRRTDTQYF
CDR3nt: TGTGCCAGCAGCCCGGGGCTAGCGGGCCTACGACGCACAGATACGCAGTATTTT

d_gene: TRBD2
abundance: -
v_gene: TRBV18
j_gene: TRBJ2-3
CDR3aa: CASSPLPILKRGRTDTQYF
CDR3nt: TGTGCCAGCTCGCCACTACCCATACTAAAGCGGGGGAGGACAGATACGCAGTATTTT

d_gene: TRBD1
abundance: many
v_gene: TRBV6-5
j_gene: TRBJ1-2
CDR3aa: CASRATGGAGLGYTF
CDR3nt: TGTGCCAGCAGAGCCACAGGGGGCGCAGGTCTTGGCTACACCTTC

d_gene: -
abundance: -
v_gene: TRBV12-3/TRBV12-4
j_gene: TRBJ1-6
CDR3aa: CTSKGVYNSPLHF
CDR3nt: TGTACCAGCAAAGGAGTATATAATTCACCCCTCCACTTT

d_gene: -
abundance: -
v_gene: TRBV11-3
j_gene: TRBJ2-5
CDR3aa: CASSLNTGETQYF
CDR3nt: TGTGCCAGCAGCTTAAACACGGGGGAGACCCAGTACTTC

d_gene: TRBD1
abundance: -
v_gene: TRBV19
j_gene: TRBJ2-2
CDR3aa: CASSRQGALNTGELFF
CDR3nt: TGTGCCAGTAGTAGACAGGGGGCGCTGAACACCGGGGAGCTGTTTTTT

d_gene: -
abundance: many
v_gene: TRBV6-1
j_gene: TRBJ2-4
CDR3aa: CASSIDSGVENIQYF
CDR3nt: TGTGCCAGCAGTATCGACTCAGGGGTCGAAAACATTCAGTACTTC

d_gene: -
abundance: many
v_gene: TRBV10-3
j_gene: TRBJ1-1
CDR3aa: CAIRSSTEAFF
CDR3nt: TGTGCCATCAGGTCTAGCACTGAAGCTTTCTTT